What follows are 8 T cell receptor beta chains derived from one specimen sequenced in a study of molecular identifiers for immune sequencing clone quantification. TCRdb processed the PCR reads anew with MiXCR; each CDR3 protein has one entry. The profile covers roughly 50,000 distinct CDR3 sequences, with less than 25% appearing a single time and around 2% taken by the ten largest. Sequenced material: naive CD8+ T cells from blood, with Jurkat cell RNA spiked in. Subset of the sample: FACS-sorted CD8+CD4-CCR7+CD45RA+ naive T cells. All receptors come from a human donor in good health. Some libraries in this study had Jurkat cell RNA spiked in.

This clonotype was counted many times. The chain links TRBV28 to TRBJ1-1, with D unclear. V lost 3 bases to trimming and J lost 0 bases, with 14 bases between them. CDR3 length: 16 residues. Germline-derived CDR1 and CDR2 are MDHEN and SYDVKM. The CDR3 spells CASSFRPGFMNTEAFF. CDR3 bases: TGTGCCAGCAGTTTTCGTCCGGGGTTCATGAACACTGAAGCTTTCTTT.

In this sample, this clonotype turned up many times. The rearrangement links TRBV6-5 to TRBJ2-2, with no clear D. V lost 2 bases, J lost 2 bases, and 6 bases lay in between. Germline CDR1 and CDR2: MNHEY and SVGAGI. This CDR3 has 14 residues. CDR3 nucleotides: TGTGCCAGCAGTTACACTATTAACACCGGGGAGCTGTTTTTT. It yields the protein CASSYTINTGELFF.

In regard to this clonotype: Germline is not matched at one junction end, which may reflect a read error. In nucleotides, the CDR3 is TGCGCCAGCAGCTTGGTACAGGGTAGGAGTACAGATACGCAGTGTTTT. Amino acids: CASSLVQGRSTDTQCF. This chain joins TRBV5-1 and TRBJ2-3, with D maybe TRBD1 (6 bases). This CDR3 has 16 residues. CDR1 and CDR2 from the germline V gene are SGHRS and YFSETQ.

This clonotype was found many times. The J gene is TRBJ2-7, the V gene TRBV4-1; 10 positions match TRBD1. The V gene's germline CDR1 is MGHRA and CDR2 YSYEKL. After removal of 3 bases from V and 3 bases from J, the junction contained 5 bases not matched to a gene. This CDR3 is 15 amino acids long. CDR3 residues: CASSQLTGGSYEQYF. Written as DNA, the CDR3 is TGCGCCAGCAGCCAGTTGACAGGGGGCAGCTACGAGCAGTACTTC.

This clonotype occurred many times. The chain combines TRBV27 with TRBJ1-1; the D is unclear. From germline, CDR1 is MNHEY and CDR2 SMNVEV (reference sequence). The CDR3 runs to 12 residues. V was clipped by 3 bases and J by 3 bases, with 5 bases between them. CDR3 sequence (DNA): TGTGCCAGCAGTTTCGGGGACACTGAAGCTTTCTTT. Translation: CASSFGDTEAFF.

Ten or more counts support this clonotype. CDR3 bases: TGTGCCAGCAGCTTAGTTGGGCAGCACACAGATACGCAGTATTTT. Protein product: CASSLVGQHTDTQYF. The chain links TRBV7-8 to TRBJ2-3; unclear D gene. V was shortened by 1 base and J by 2 bases, with 10 bases between the two germline ends. The CDR3 runs 15 residues. Germline CDR1 and CDR2: SGHVS and FQNEAQ.

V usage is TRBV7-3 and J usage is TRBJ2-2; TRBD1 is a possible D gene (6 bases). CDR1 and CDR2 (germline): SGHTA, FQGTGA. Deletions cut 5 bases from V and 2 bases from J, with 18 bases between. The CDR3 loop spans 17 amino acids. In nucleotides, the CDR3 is TGTGCCAGCAGCACAGACGCCCCGGACAGCAACACCGGGGAGCTGTTTTTT. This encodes CASSTDAPDSNTGELFF.

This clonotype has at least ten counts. In DNA form, the CDR3 reads TGTGCCAGCAGCTGGACAGGGGCCGAGCAGTACTTC. Translating gives CASSWTGAEQYF. V is TRBV5-6 and J is TRBJ2-7; 9 positions match TRBD1. Germline CDR1 SGHDT, CDR2 YYEEEE. The J segment lost 6 bases and the V segment lost 3 bases, leaving 1 base of the junction unmatched. The CDR3 is made up of 12 amino acids. Complete variable domain (other parts from reference TRBV5-6 and TRBJ2-7): DAGVTQSPTHLIKTRGQQVTLRCSPKSGHDTVSWYQQALGQGPQFIFQYYEEEERQRGNFPDRFSGHQFPNYSSELNVNALLLGDSALYLCASSWTGAEQYFGPGTRLTVT.